One sample yielded the 7 T cell receptor beta chains listed below, sequenced in a study of T cell responses to AZD1222 COVID-19 vaccine. This table comes from immunoSEQ multiplex PCR, and its TCRdb copy is limited to in-frame clones, with some not included. The sample carries tens of thousands of clones, approximately 88% recorded once. The sequencing here drew on peripheral blood, taken 28 days after the second AZD1222 dose. These receptors were collected from an adult who received the AZD1222 COVID-19 vaccine.

This chain connects TRBV2 to TRBJ1-5; D not resolved. The CDR3 runs 13 residues. The V gene lost 7 bases and the J gene lost 7 bases, with 14 bases spanning the gap. Germline V gene lookup returns CDR1 SNHLY and CDR2 FYNNEI. This CDR3 is CASTGWGSQPQHF. The CDR3 DNA sequence: TGTGCCAGCACGGGATGGGGAAGCCAGCCCCAGCATTTT.

The genes are TRBV19 and TRBJ2-1; TRBD2 might be the D (5 bases). In germline, CDR1 is LNHDA, CDR2 SQIVND (reference sequence). Trimming removed 4 bases from V and 0 bases from J, with 10 bases in between. The CDR3 loop spans 15 amino acids. The CDR3 here is CASSTSSFSYNEQFF. CDR3 DNA sequence: TGTGCCAGTAGTACCTCTAGCTTCTCCTACAATGAGCAGTTCTTC.

The chain links TRBV19 to TRBJ1-4; D uncertain. V was pared by 1 base and J by 0 bases, with 6 bases between. The CDR3 extends over 15 amino acids. Germline CDR1 LNHDA, CDR2 SQIVND (reference sequence). As DNA, the CDR3 is TGTGCCAGTAGTATAGGGCAGGCAACTAATGAAAAACTGTTTTTT. This codes for CASSIGQATNEKLFF.

The chain is built from TRBV30 and TRBJ1-1, with D possibly TRBD1 on 5 matching bases. The V and J ends lost 5 bases and 7 bases respectively, with 8 bases between them. The CDR3 loop spans 10 amino acids. CDR1 GTSNPN and CDR2 SVGIG come from the germline V gene (reference sequence). This CDR3 is CAWGGGEAFF. Written as DNA, the CDR3 is TGTGCCTGGGGTGGGGGTGAAGCTTTCTTT. The entire variable domain, with the rest obtained from reference TRBV30 and TRBJ1-1, is as follows: SQTIHQWPATLVQPVGSPLSLECTVEGTSNPNLYWYRQAAGRGLQLLFYSVGIGQISSEVPQNLSASRPQDRQFILSSKKLLLSDSGFYLCAWGGGEAFFGQGTRLTVV.

This chain links TRBV3-1 (or the pseudogene TRBV3-2) with TRBJ1-2, with 8 nucleotides matching TRBD1. The CDR3 has 15 residues. Trimming cost V 4 bases and J 4 bases; bases outside gene matches: 8. The germline V gene has CDR1 LGHDT and CDR2 YNNKEL (reference sequence). The CDR3 region is CASSPNRGASYGYTF. The CDR3 DNA reads TGTGCCAGCAGCCCGAACAGGGGGGCAAGCTATGGCTACACCTTC.

This clone has just one count. The CDR3 loop reads CASSIGQNNSPLHF. Written as DNA, the CDR3 is TGTGCCAGTAGTATCGGTCAGAATAATTCACCCCTCCACTTT. The chain employs TRBV19 and TRBJ1-6; the D is unclear. From germline, CDR1 is LNHDA and CDR2 SQIVND (reference sequence). The CDR3 contains 14 residues. Trimming shortened V by 3 bases and J by 5 bases, and 8 bases separated the two germline ends.

CDR3 coding DNA: TGTGCCAGCAGTCGGACGTCGAACACTGAAGCTTTCTTT. It yields the protein CASSRTSNTEAFF. V gene TRBV12-3 or TRBV12-4 combines with J gene TRBJ1-1, with D uncertain. V shed 5 bases and J shed 1 base, with 8 bases lying between them. The CDR3 has 13 amino acids.